This T cell receptor beta chain was profiled in a study of graft-versus-host responses after intestinal transplantation. As for the study in general: Those transplanted obtained multivisceral, liver-intestinal, or isolated intestinal grafts. Each patient got anti-thymocyte globulin induction, then tacrolimus and steroids for two to four years. Study-level points and caveats: GvH clones were found in recipient marrow; some appeared first in ileum or blood.

Germline V gene sequence: CDR1 SGHTS, CDR2 YDEGEE. The ends were cut back, 1 base at V and 10 bases at J, with 12 bases in the middle. The CDR3 contains 14 residues. As for this clone: What it recognizes is unknown.

The repertoire was sequenced with immunoSEQ multiplex PCR; TCRdb's copy has only in-frame clones and lacks some. The repertoire has about 97,000 clones, about 93% of them found once; the top ten carry 15% to 20%. The chain combines TRBV5-8 with TRBJ1-6; D gene ambiguous. The source was PBMCs, collected about 440 days after intestinal transplant. The TCR sequence derives from a human patient who received an intestinal transplant, so some T cells may come from the graft donor. The CDR3 loop is CASSLLAERSPLHF. In DNA form, the CDR3 reads TGTGCCAGCAGCTTGTTGGCCGAAAGATCACCCCTCCACTTT.